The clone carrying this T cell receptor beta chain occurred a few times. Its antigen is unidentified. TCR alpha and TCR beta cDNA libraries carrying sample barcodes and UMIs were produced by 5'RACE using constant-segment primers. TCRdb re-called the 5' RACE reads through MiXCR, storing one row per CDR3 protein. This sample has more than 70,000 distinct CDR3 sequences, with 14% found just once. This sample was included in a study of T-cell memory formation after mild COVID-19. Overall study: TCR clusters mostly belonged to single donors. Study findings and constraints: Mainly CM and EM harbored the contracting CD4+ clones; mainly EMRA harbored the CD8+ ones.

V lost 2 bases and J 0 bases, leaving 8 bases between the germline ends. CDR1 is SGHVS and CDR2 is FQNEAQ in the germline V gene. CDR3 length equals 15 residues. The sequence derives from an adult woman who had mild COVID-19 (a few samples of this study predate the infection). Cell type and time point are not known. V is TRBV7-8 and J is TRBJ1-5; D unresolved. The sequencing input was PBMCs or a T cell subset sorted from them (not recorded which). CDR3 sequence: CASSLMWDSNQPQHF. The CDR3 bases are TGTGCCAGCAGCTTAATGTGGGATAGCAATCAGCCCCAGCATTTT.